The 17 T cell receptor beta chains presented below share a single source sample, sequenced in a study of immune cell composition in non-small cell lung cancer. Normal lung was sampled as far from the tumour as possible, at least 3 cm. TCRdb keeps only in-frame clones here, not all; method: immunoSEQ multiplex PCR. The profile shows under 7,000 clones, 82% of them singletons. Sequencing used non-adjacent lung tissue. These receptors originate from a human donor with non-small cell lung cancer.

The J gene is TRBJ1-4, the V gene TRBV28; D is possibly TRBD1 (5 bases). This CDR3 contains 14 residues. CDR1 and CDR2 from the germline V gene are MDHEN and SYDVKM. V was pared by 3 bases and J by 4 bases, with 9 bases between. The CDR3 reads CASSFQGGNEKLFF. The CDR3 nucleotides are TGTGCCAGCAGTTTCCAGGGAGGTAATGAAAAACTGTTTTTT.

The V and J genes are TRBV6-5 and TRBJ1-1; 8 positions agree with TRBD1. Germline CDR1 and CDR2: MNHEY and SVGAGI. Trimming removed 5 bases from V and 3 bases from J; junction bases left unmatched: 5. This CDR3 is built from 14 residues. The CDR3 here is CASSRQGIYTEAFF. The CDR3 nucleotides are TGTGCCAGCAGTCGACAGGGGATCTACACTGAAGCTTTCTTT.

In DNA, the CDR3 is TGTGCCAGCAGTTACACAATCGCTAGCACAGATACGCAGTATTTT. It translates to CASSYTIASTDTQYF. The chain employs TRBV6-5 and TRBJ2-3; D not resolved. The ends were cut back, 2 bases at V and 0 bases at J, with 9 bases in the middle. Germline V gene sequence: CDR1 MNHEY, CDR2 SVGAGI. This CDR3 region has 15 residues.

This chain connects TRBV7-2 to TRBJ2-6, with 9 positions matching TRBD2. V was pared by 5 bases and J by 2 bases, with 7 bases of the junction left unmatched. The CDR3 runs to 17 residues. CDR1 and CDR2 (germline): SGHTA, FQGNSA. CDR3: CASSAMRGGTGANVLTF. The CDR3 DNA follows: TGTGCCAGCAGCGCCATGCGGGGGGGCACTGGGGCCAACGTCCTGACTTTC.

The chain employs TRBV18 and TRBJ1-2, with TRBD1 identical over 9 bases. V was pared by 5 bases and J by 5 bases, with 6 bases of the junction left unmatched. Germline loops: CDR1 KGHSH, CDR2 LQKENI. The CDR3 has 14 amino acids. The CDR3 DNA sequence: TGTGCCAGCTCATCAGACAGGGGGAGTTATGGCTACACCTTC. This translates into CASSSDRGSYGYTF.

The chain recombines TRBV4-2 with TRBJ1-1, with 7 bases that match TRBD1. Germline V CDR1 and CDR2: LGHNA, YNFKEQ. V shed 3 bases, J shed 0 bases, and the junction held 19 bases outside the gene matches. This CDR3 has 20 amino acids. This CDR3 reads CASSHGGLQGEFYMNTEAFF. CDR3 sequence (DNA): TGTGCCAGCAGCCACGGGGGCTTGCAGGGGGAGTTTTATATGAACACTGAAGCTTTCTTT.

This sequence joins TRBV11-3 and TRBJ2-1; 10 bases are shared with TRBD1. This CDR3 is 13 amino acids long. V shed 6 bases, J shed 7 bases, and the junction held 3 bases outside the gene matches. CDR1 is SGHNT, CDR2 YENEEA, per germline. The CDR3 region is CASRSGQGNEQFF. The DNA of the CDR3 is TGTGCCAGCAGGTCGGGACAGGGGAATGAGCAGTTCTTC. Supplemented by reference TRBV11-3 and TRBJ2-1, the full variable domain reads EAGVVQSPRYKIIEKKQPVAFWCNPISGHNTLYWYLQNLGQGPELLIRYENEEAVDDSQLPKDRFSAERLKGVDSTLKIQPAELGDSAVYLCASRSGQGNEQFFGPGTRLTVL.

This rearrangement joins TRBV5-5 to TRBJ2-1, with TRBD1 matching over 9 bases. The CDR3 consists of 15 residues. V shed 0 bases, J shed 6 bases, and the junction held 4 bases outside the gene matches. From germline, CDR1 is SGHKS and CDR2 YYEKEE (reference sequence). The CDR3 is CASSLGDRAFNEQFF. CDR3 in DNA: TGTGCCAGCAGCTTGGGGGACAGGGCTTTCAATGAGCAGTTCTTC.

This clone was seen just once. The chain uses TRBV7-9 and TRBJ2-2; the match to TRBD1 covers 11 bases. The CDR3 consists of 16 residues. Germline V gives CDR1 SEHNR, CDR2 FQNEAQ (reference sequence). V lost 8 bases to trimming and J lost 4 bases; unmatched junction nucleotides: 9. The CDR3: CASGDRGNKITGELFF. The CDR3 DNA reads as TGTGCCAGCGGGGACAGGGGGAATAAGATCACCGGGGAGCTGTTTTTT.

This clone was counted a single time. The chain carries TRBV28 and TRBJ2-2; D possibly corresponds to TRBD1 (6 bases). The germline gives CDR1 MDHEN, CDR2 SYDVKM. The CDR3 spans 15 residues. Deletions cut 0 bases from V and 1 base from J, with 6 bases between. The CDR3: CASSLWGQNTGELFF. DNA of the CDR3: TGTGCCAGCAGTTTATGGGGACAGAACACCGGGGAGCTGTTTTTT.

V gene TRBV7-9 combines with J gene TRBJ1-1; D gene ambiguous. CDR1 and CDR2 from the germline V gene are SEHNR and FQNEAQ (reference sequence). The V end was cut by 1 base, the J end by 1 base, with 7 bases between. This CDR3 has 14 amino acids. CDR3 residues: CASSLETSNTEAFF. CDR3 DNA sequence: TGTGCCAGCAGCTTAGAGACATCGAACACTGAAGCTTTCTTT.

This sequence joins TRBV7-9 and TRBJ1-2; TRBD1 might be the D (5 bases). CDR1 and CDR2 (germline): SEHNR, FQNEAQ (reference sequence). Trimming removed 4 bases at V and 2 bases at J, with 8 bases between. The CDR3 runs to 13 residues. Written as DNA, the CDR3 is TGTGCCAGCAGCTCGGGACTCAACTATGGCTACACCTTC. Translating it yields CASSSGLNYGYTF.

This chain connects TRBV4-2 to TRBJ2-7; the D gene is possibly TRBD1 (6 bases). Germline V gene data show CDR1 as LGHNA and CDR2 as YNFKEQ. Trimming cost V 0 bases and J 3 bases, with 15 bases left between them. This CDR3 comprises 16 residues. In nucleotides, the CDR3 is TGTGCCAGCAGCCAAGATGAAATAGGGGGTAGCTACGAGCAGTACTTC. Protein product: CASSQDEIGGSYEQYF.

The chain is built from TRBV28 and TRBJ2-7; the match to TRBD2 covers 7 bases. The CDR3 is 13 amino acids. Per the germline V gene, CDR1 is MDHEN and CDR2 is SYDVKM. The trim removed 7 bases at V and 0 bases at J, leaving 3 bases unmatched. CDR3: CASTSGGSYEQYF. The CDR3 nucleotides read TGTGCCAGCACGTCGGGGGGCTCCTACGAGCAGTACTTC.

The chain combines TRBV7-2 with TRBJ1-2; D is possibly TRBD1 (6 bases). This CDR3 has 15 amino acids. Trimming cost V 5 bases and J 6 bases, with 19 bases left between them. CDR1 and CDR2 (germline): SGHTA, FQGNSA. Here the CDR3 DNA reads TGTGCCAGCAGCCCGGGGGGCCAAACCGGTCATGGCTACACCTTC. Translating gives CASSPGGQTGHGYTF.

This sequence joins TRBV10-3 and TRBJ2-1; 10 bases are shared with TRBD1. This CDR3 contains 13 residues. From germline, CDR1 is ENHRY and CDR2 SYGVKD. J gave up 7 bases and V 10 bases, and 7 bases lay outside the gene matches. This chain's CDR3 is CATCQGQGNEQFF. CDR3 nucleotide sequence: TGTGCCACCTGTCAGGGACAGGGGAATGAGCAGTTCTTC.

The chain joins TRBV11-1 to TRBJ2-5; 8 nucleotides match TRBD2. Per germline, CDR1 SGHAT and CDR2 FQDESV (reference sequence). CDR3 size: 15 residues. J gave up 5 bases and V 1 base, and 6 bases lay outside the gene matches. The CDR3 spells CASSLEASGWETQYF. The CDR3 nucleotides are TGTGCCAGCAGCTTAGAGGCTAGCGGGTGGGAGACCCAGTACTTC.